This entry describes one T cell receptor beta chain. The antigen remains undetermined. This sample was included in a study of beta chain features in type 1 diabetes. Notes on the study in general: Type 1 diabetes patients had TCRB CDR3s that were shorter (moderately but significantly so) in all four CD4+ subsets. Naive, central memory and regulatory TCRB repertoires appeared more similar among patients than healthy donors.

Germline loops: CDR1 SQVTM, CDR2 ANQGSEA. The trim removed 5 bases at V and 6 bases at J, leaving 5 bases unmatched. This CDR3 has 13 residues. The sequenced template was cDNA made from the entire isolated RNA. TCRdb's copy holds only in-frame clones and misses some; the assay was immunoSEQ multiplex PCR. The table lists about 280,000 clones, 14% to 15% of them singletons. This receptor was taken from a man between 18 and 29 years old with type 1 diabetes. The sequencing input was naive CD4+ T cells from blood. V usage is TRBV29-1 and J usage is TRBJ1-1, with 11 bases that match TRBD1. The CDR3 sequence is CSVSDRGLAEAFF. CDR3 nucleotides: TGCAGCGTTTCGGACAGGGGGCTGGCTGAAGCTTTCTTT.